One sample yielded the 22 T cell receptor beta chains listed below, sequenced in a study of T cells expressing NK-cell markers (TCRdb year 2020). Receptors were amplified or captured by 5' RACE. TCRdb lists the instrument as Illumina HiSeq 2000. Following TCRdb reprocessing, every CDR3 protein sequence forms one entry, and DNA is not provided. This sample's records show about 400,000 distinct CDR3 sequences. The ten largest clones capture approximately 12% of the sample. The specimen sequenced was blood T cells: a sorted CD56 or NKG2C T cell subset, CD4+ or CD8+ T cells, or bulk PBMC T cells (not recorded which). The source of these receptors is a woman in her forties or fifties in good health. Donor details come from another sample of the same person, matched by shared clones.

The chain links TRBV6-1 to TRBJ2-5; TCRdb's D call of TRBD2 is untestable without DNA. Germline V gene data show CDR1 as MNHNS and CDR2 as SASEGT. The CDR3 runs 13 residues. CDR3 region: CASSAEGQETQYF.

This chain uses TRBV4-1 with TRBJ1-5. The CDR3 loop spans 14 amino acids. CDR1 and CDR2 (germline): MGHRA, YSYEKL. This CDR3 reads CASSQGRRNQPQHF.

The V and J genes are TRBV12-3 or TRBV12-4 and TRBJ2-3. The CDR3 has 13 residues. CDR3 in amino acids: CASSLLLTDTQYF.

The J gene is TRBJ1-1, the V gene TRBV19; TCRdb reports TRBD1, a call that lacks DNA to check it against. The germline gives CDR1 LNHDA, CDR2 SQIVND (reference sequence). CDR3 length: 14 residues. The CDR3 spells CAVRQGRRNTEAFF. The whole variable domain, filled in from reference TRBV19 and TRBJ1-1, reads DGGITQSPKYLFRKEGQNVTLSCEQNLNHDAMYWYRQDPGQGLRLIYYSQIVNDFQKGDIAEGYSVSREKKESFPLTVTSAQKNPTAFYLCAVRQGRRNTEAFFGQGTRLTVV.

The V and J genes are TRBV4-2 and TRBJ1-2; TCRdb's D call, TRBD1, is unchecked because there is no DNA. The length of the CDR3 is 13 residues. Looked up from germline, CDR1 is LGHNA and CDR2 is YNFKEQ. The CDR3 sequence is CASGITGEYGYTF.

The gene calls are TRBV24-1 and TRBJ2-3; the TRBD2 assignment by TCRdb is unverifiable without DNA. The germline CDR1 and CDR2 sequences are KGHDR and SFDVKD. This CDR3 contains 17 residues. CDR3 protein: CATSDVGTSGRGDTQYF.

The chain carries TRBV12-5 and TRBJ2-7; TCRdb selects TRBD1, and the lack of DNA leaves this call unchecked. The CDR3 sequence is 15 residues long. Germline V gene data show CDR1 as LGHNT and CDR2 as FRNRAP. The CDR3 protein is CASGPGQGVSYEQYF.

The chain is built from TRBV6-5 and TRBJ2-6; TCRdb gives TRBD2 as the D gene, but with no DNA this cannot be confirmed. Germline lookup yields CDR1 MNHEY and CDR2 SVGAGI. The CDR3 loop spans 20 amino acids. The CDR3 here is CASSYIVLPRSTSGANVLTF.

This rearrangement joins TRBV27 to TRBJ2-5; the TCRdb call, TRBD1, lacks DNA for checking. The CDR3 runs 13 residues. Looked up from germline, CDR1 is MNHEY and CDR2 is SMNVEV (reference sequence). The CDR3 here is CASSGYKEETQYF.

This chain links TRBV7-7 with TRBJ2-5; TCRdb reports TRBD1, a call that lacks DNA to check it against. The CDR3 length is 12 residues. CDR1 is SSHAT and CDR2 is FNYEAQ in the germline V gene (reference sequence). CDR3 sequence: CASSLLTGQGNF.

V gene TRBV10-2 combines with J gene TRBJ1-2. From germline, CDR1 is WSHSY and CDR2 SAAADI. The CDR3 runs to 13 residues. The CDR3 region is CASSEVGSPGYTF.

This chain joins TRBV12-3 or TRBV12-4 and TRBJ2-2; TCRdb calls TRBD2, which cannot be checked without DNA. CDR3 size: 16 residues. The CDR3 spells CASSLTSGANTGELFF.

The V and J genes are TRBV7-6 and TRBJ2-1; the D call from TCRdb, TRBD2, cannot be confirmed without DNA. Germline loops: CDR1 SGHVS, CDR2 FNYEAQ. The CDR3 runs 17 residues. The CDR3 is CASSSAILGSTGNEQFF.

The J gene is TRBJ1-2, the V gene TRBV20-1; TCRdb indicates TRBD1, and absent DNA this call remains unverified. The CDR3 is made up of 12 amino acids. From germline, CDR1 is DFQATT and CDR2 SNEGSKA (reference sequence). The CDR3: CSARYREYGYTF.

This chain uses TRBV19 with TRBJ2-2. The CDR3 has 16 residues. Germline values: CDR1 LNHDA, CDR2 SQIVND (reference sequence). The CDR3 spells CASSNGWGRDTGELFF.

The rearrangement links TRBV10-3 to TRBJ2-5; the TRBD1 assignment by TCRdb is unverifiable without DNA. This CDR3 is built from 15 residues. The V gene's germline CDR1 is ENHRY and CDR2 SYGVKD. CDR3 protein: CAISPQGGAQETQYF.

The CDR3: CASSSKEGALAQYF. J is TRBJ2-5 and V is TRBV6-1; TCRdb returns TRBD1, unconfirmable since there is no DNA. The CDR3 runs to 14 residues. CDR1 and CDR2 from the germline V gene are MNHNS and SASEGT.

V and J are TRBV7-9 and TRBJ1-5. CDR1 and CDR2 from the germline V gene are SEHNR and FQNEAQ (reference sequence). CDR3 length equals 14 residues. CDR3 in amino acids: CASSLSGTHQPQHF.

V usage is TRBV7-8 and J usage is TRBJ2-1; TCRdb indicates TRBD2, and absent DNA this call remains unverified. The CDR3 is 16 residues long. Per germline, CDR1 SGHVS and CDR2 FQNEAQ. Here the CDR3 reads CASSLNWARRAYEQFF.

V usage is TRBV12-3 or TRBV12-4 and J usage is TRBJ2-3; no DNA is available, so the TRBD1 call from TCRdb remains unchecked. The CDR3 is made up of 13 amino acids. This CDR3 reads CATSRGARAAQYF.

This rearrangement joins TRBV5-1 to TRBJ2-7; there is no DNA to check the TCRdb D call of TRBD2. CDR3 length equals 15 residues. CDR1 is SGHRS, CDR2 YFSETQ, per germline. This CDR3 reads CASSLALAGGYEQYF.

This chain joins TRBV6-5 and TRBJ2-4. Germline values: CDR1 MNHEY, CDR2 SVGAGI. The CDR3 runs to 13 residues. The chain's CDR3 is CASSWPDKNIQYF.